This TCR beta chain emerged from a study of blood T cell repertoires in COVID-19. In its sample, this clone was seen once. Clones were sequenced by immunoSEQ multiplex PCR, and TCRdb holds only the in-frame ones, with some missing. The sample holds 95,000 to 150,000 clones, 82% seen once. The source of this sequence is a woman in her 70s with acute or convalescent COVID-19. The sample comprised peripheral blood.

The CDR3 sequence is CASSKQGDGYTF. In DNA form, the CDR3 reads TGTGCCAGCTCGAAACAGGGGGACGGCTACACCTTC. The rearrangement links TRBV18 to TRBJ1-2, with 8 bases that match TRBD1. The CDR3 spans 12 residues. From germline, CDR1 is KGHSH and CDR2 LQKENI. The V gene end was trimmed by 6 bases and the J gene end by 8 bases; junction bases not matched to a gene: 5.